A single sample is the source of the 6 T cell receptor beta chains below, sequenced in a study of blood T cell repertoires in COVID-19. The table came from immunoSEQ multiplex PCR; TCRdb's copy has only in-frame clones and leaves some out. The sample holds some 50,000 clones, approximately 81% seen once. Sequenced material: peripheral blood. The receptors shown here come from a man over 45 with acute or convalescent COVID-19.

V usage is TRBV14 and J usage is TRBJ2-1, with 13 bases that match TRBD2. Per germline, CDR1 SGHDN and CDR2 FVKESK. The length of the CDR3 is 18 residues. The trim removed 4 bases at V and 7 bases at J, leaving 13 bases unmatched. CDR3 sequence (DNA): TGTGCCAGCAGCCCCAGCATAACTAGCGGGGGGGCCTGGAATGAGCAGTTCTTC. This encodes CASSPSITSGGAWNEQFF. Combining the CDR3 with reference TRBV14 and TRBJ2-1 gives the whole variable domain EAGVTQFPSHSVIEKGQTVTLRCDPISGHDNLYWYRRVMGKEIKFLLHFVKESKQDESGMPNNRFLAERTGGTYSTLKVQPAELEDSGVYFCASSPSITSGGAWNEQFFGPGTRLTVL.

This chain connects TRBV9 to TRBJ1-3, with D tentatively TRBD1 (5 bases). Per the germline V gene, CDR1 is SGDLS and CDR2 is YYNGEE. V was pared by 1 base and J by 2 bases, with 16 bases between. The CDR3 spans 17 residues. The CDR3: CASSVNREFRAGNTIYF. The CDR3 region has the DNA TGTGCCAGCAGCGTAAATCGGGAGTTCAGGGCTGGAAACACCATATATTTT.

The chain is built from TRBV7-8 and TRBJ2-3; 10 bases are shared with TRBD2. This CDR3 spans 17 amino acids. Per the germline V gene, CDR1 is SGHVS and CDR2 is FQNEAQ. With 3 bases clipped from V and 0 bases from J, the junction kept 6 bases outside the gene matches. The DNA of the CDR3 is TGTGCCAGCAGCTTGGACTTAGCGGGAGGTAGCACAGATACGCAGTATTTT. Translated, it gives CASSLDLAGGSTDTQYF.

Concerning this clone: Because the CDR3 is missing its conserved closing phenylalanine or tryptophan, this is likely a read error. It is unclear where the CDR3 begins or ends on the DNA, so no DNA is shown, and the CDR3 is as TCRdb lists it. The V gene is TRBV24-1, the J gene TRBJ1-6. The germline gives CDR1 KGHDR, CDR2 SFDVKD. With termini counted, the CDR3 has 8 amino acids. The CDR3 sequence is CATSDLGE.

The genes are TRBV29-1 and TRBJ2-1; D possibly corresponds to TRBD2 (6 bases). Germline V gene data show CDR1 as SQVTM and CDR2 as ANQGSEA. The CDR3 covers 15 residues. The ends were cut back, 7 bases at V and 0 bases at J, with 16 bases in the middle. CDR3 loop: CSAGTSPSSYNEQFF. The CDR3 bases are TGCAGCGCTGGGACTTCGCCAAGCTCCTACAATGAGCAGTTCTTC.

V usage is TRBV28 and J usage is TRBJ2-3; TRBD2 is a possible D gene (6 bases). The germline gives CDR1 MDHEN, CDR2 SYDVKM. This CDR3 is 16 amino acids long. V gave up 7 bases and J gave up 1 base, with 18 bases separating them. The CDR3 is CASTPLRASGTDTQYF. As DNA, the CDR3 is TGTGCCAGCACTCCTCTTCGGGCTAGCGGCACAGATACGCAGTATTTT.